This T cell receptor beta chain was sequenced during a study of monozygotic twins with inflammatory bowel disease. No sorting of T cells preceded isolation of total RNA from whole blood. TCRalpha along with TCRbeta cDNA was subjected to two nested PCRs lasting about 16 and 10 cycles. TCRdb reprocessed the 5' RACE reads and reports one entry per CDR3 protein, with no DNA. This repertoire includes 150,000 to 200,000 distinct CDR3 sequences. Germline assignment: CDR1 MNHNY and CDR2 SVGAGI (reference sequence). This CDR3 has 13 residues. Regarding the study as a whole: No detectable difference in repertoire similarity separated concordant from discordant twins, possibly as a result of limited power.

As regards this clonotype: Its target is unknown.

The chain carries TRBV6-6 and TRBJ1-2; TCRdb's assignment of TRBD1 cannot be checked, as there is no DNA. The source is a human donor with ulcerative colitis or Crohn's disease, or a healthy co-twin of an affected twin (not recorded which). Sequences were obtained from blood. CDR3 sequence: CASSPQGDGGYTF.